The 29 T cell receptor beta chains listed next were all sequenced from one sample in a study of blood T cells in healthy people across ages. For the second PCR, which ran for about 7 to 11 cycles, a sample-barcoded 5' primer and a J-beta primer mix were used. In TCRdb, the 5' RACE reads were re-called with MiXCR into one record per CDR3 protein. This sample has approximately 1,000,000 distinct CDR3 sequences, with about two fifths found just once. Sample: blood. These receptors were collected from a man between 18 and 35 years old in good health.

This chain uses TRBV20-1 with TRBJ1-6; D might be TRBD1 (5 bases). Germline V CDR1 and CDR2: DFQATT, SNEGSKA (reference sequence). Trimming shortened V by 0 bases and J by 11 bases, and 8 bases separated the two germline ends. The CDR3 runs to 12 residues. CDR3 coding DNA: TGCAGTGCTAGAGATCCGGGACCACCCCTCCACTTT. Residues: CSARDPGPPLHF.

This clonotype was detected a few times. V usage is TRBV30 and J usage is TRBJ2-7; 8 bases line up with TRBD1. The CDR3 is 17 amino acids. Trimming removed 0 bases from V and 3 bases from J; junction bases left unmatched: 13. Germline V gives CDR1 GTSNPN, CDR2 SVGIG (reference sequence). CDR3 DNA sequence: TGTGCCTGGAGTGTAAGTCGGGTGACAGGGGTGGTCTACGAGCAGTACTTC. Translated, it gives CAWSVSRVTGVVYEQYF.

The chain combines TRBV7-3 with TRBJ2-3; D ambiguous. CDR3 size: 14 residues. From germline, CDR1 is SGHTA and CDR2 FQGTGA. Trimming removed 0 bases at V and 5 bases at J, with 9 bases between. The CDR3 loop is CASSLTIGIDTQYF. The CDR3, as DNA: TGTGCCAGCAGCTTAACGATTGGGATAGATACGCAGTATTTT.

This clonotype was counted a few times. The rearrangement uses TRBV2 and TRBJ2-3, with 8 bases lining up with TRBD2. The germline V gene encodes CDR1 SNHLY and CDR2 FYNNEI. V lost 8 bases, J lost 2 bases, and 6 bases stayed unmatched. The CDR3 length is 14 residues. The CDR3 protein is CASRRGANTDTQYF. As DNA, the CDR3 is TGTGCCAGCCGGCGGGGGGCTAACACAGATACGCAGTATTTT. Based on the CDR3 plus reference TRBV2 and TRBJ2-3, the full variable domain is EPEVTQTPSHQVTQMGQEVILRCVPISNHLYFYWYRQILGQKVEFLVSFYNNEISEKSEIFDDQFSVERPDGSNFTLKIRSTKLEDSAMYFCASRRGANTDTQYFGPGTRLTVL.

This chain links TRBV5-5 with TRBJ1-1; D remains ambiguous. The V gene's germline CDR1 is SGHKS and CDR2 YYEKEE (reference sequence). The CDR3 is 13 residues long. V lost 6 bases to trimming and J lost 3 bases, with 12 bases between them. The DNA for the CDR3 is TGTGCCAGCATCAGTGGAGTGGACACTGAAGCTTTCTTT. Encoded protein: CASISGVDTEAFF. Complete variable domain (other parts from reference TRBV5-5 and TRBJ1-1): DAGVTQSPTHLIKTRGQQVTLRCSPISGHKSVSWYQQVLGQGPQFIFQYYEKEERGRGNFPDRFSARQFPNYSSELNVNALLLGDSALYLCASISGVDTEAFFGQGTRLTVV.

The V call is TRBV7-3, the J call TRBJ2-3; the D is unclear. CDR1 is SGHTA, CDR2 FQGTGA, per germline. The CDR3 spans 14 residues. V lost 2 bases and J lost 2, with 8 bases in between. The CDR3 sequence: CASSLATITDTQYF. DNA for the CDR3: TGTGCCAGCAGCTTAGCGACAATCACAGATACGCAGTATTTT.

This chain uses TRBV2 with TRBJ1-1, with D perhaps TRBD1 (5 bases). Looked up from germline, CDR1 is SNHLY and CDR2 is FYNNEI. CDR3 size: 14 residues. V was pared by 2 bases and J by 5 bases, with 12 bases between. CDR3 sequence reads: CASSEFWGGTEAFF. The DNA of the CDR3 is TGTGCCAGCAGTGAATTTTGGGGGGGGACTGAAGCTTTCTTT.

CDR3 residues: CASSYFKAGGTEAFF. The CDR3 nucleotides read TGTGCCAGCAGTTACTTTAAGGCAGGGGGCACTGAAGCTTTCTTT. This chain uses TRBV6-2 or TRBV6-3 with TRBJ1-1, with 7 positions matching TRBD1. CDR3 size: 15 residues. J gave up 4 bases and V 1 base, and 6 bases lay outside the gene matches. CDR1 and CDR2 from the germline V gene are MNHEY and SVGEGT.

The chain joins TRBV4-1 to TRBJ2-3; D is uncertain. This CDR3 has 14 amino acids. V was cut by 1 base and J by 0 bases, with 5 bases left in between. Germline CDR1 reads MGHRA; CDR2 reads YSYEKL. CDR3 sequence reads: CASSQVESTDTQYF. The CDR3 DNA is TGCGCCAGCAGCCAAGTGGAGAGCACAGATACGCAGTATTTT.

V gene TRBV7-6 combines with J gene TRBJ1-1; tentatively, D is TRBD1 (5 bases). This CDR3 spans 15 amino acids. Germline V gene sequence: CDR1 SGHVS, CDR2 FNYEAQ. Between the trimmed V and J ends, which lost 5 bases and 4 bases, there was a span of 17 bases. CDR3 loop: CASSQERDAGTEAFF. CDR3 DNA sequence: TGTGCCAGCAGCCAGGAAAGGGACGCGGGCACTGAAGCTTTCTTT.

This clonotype was detected only once. The CDR3 DNA follows: TGCGCCAGCAGCCAAGGGATTTTGGACAGCCGTAGAAATGAGCAGTTCTTC. Translating gives CASSQGILDSRRNEQFF. The genes are TRBV4-1 and TRBJ2-1; tentative D call: TRBD1 (6 bases). Trimming took off 1 base at V and 7 bases at J, with 20 bases between the two ends. Germline V CDR1 and CDR2: MGHRA, YSYEKL. CDR3 length: 17 residues.

The V and J genes are TRBV12-3 or TRBV12-4 and TRBJ2-3; TRBD2 agrees at 13 bases. This CDR3 is built from 16 residues. V was pared by 5 bases and J by 15 bases, with 17 bases of the junction left unmatched. CDR3 sequence: CASSPWTSGSTDMQYF. CDR3 DNA sequence: TGTGCCAGCAGTCCTTGGACTAGCGGGAGCACAGATATGCAATATTTT.

The V and J genes are TRBV24-1 and TRBJ2-1, with 7 bases fitting TRBD1. The CDR3 spans 15 residues. CDR1 and CDR2 (germline): KGHDR, SFDVKD. With 3 bases clipped from V and 4 bases from J, the junction kept 5 bases outside the gene matches. Written as DNA, the CDR3 is TGTGCCACCAGTGATGACAGGGTGGTTTACAATGAGCAGTTCTTC. Its translation: CATSDDRVVYNEQFF.

This clonotype was counted between two and nine times. This chain uses TRBV29-1 with TRBJ2-3, with D possibly matching TRBD1 (5 bases). The ends were cut back, 7 bases at V and 3 bases at J, with 8 bases in the middle. Looked up from germline, CDR1 is SQVTM and CDR2 is ANQGSEA. The CDR3 sequence is 11 residues long. In nucleotides, the CDR3 is TGCAGCGGACAGCAGACAGATACGCAGTATTTT. Translated: CSGQQTDTQYF.

The chain recombines TRBV6-2 or TRBV6-3 with TRBJ2-5, with TRBD2 matching over 10 bases. Germline-derived CDR1 and CDR2 are MNHEY and SVGEGT. There are 14 residues in the CDR3. V lost 11 bases, J lost 0 bases, and 6 bases stayed unmatched. The chain's CDR3 is CASRTSGYQETQYF. The CDR3, as DNA: TGTGCCTCCCGGACTAGCGGTTACCAAGAGACCCAGTACTTC.

The V gene is TRBV7-9, the J gene TRBJ2-1, with D unresolved. Per germline, CDR1 SEHNR and CDR2 FQNEAQ (reference sequence). This CDR3 comprises 16 residues. Between the trimmed V and J ends, which lost 5 bases and 0 bases, there was a span of 14 bases. The chain's CDR3 is CASSPKYKSSYNEQFF. For the CDR3, the DNA is TGTGCCAGCAGCCCCAAATACAAGAGCTCCTACAATGAGCAGTTCTTC.

The CDR3 reads CAVRRGPYNEQFF. CDR3 bases: TGTGCCGTCCGGAGGGGACCCTACAATGAGCAGTTCTTC. The genes are TRBV3-1 and TRBJ2-1; maybe TRBD2 (6 bases). There are 13 residues in the CDR3. The V gene lost 11 bases and the J gene lost 2 bases, with 13 bases spanning the gap. The germline V gene has CDR1 LGHDT and CDR2 YNNKEL (reference sequence).

The rearrangement joins TRBV6-2 or TRBV6-3 to TRBJ1-1, with 9 bases matching TRBD1. Germline CDR1 is MNHEY and CDR2 is SVGEGT. V was pared by 2 bases and J by 10 bases, with 8 bases of the junction left unmatched. The CDR3 loop spans 14 amino acids. Here the CDR3 reads CASSYAGQGAGAFF. For the CDR3, the DNA is TGTGCCAGCAGTTACGCGGGACAGGGTGCTGGAGCTTTCTTT.

The rearrangement links TRBV12-5 to TRBJ2-2, with 7 nucleotides matching TRBD1. Germline CDR1 LGHNT, CDR2 FRNRAP. This CDR3 has 15 amino acids. V trimming: 4 bases; J trimming: 3 bases; junction bases outside the gene matches: 5. This CDR3 reads CASGSGGLDTGELFF. The CDR3 DNA is TGTGCTAGTGGTTCAGGGGGTTTGGACACCGGGGAGCTGTTTTTT.

This clonotype was picked up a small number of times. V usage is TRBV2 and J usage is TRBJ2-2; the D gene is possibly TRBD2 (5 bases). The CDR3 is 16 amino acids. Trimming removed 3 bases from V and 7 bases from J, with 18 bases in between. Germline-derived CDR1 and CDR2 are SNHLY and FYNNEI. In DNA form, the CDR3 reads TGTGCCAGCAGTGACGCTCTTCTAGCTGGGAACGGGGAGCTGTTTTTT. Its protein product is CASSDALLAGNGELFF.

V and J are TRBV6-6 and TRBJ1-4; D not certain. The CDR3 extends over 15 amino acids. V was trimmed by 4 bases and J by 6 bases, leaving 15 bases between them. Germline CDR1 MNHNY, CDR2 SVGAGI (reference sequence). CDR3 DNA sequence: TGTGCCAGCAGTTCCCCCGGGGAGTCGGATGAAAAACTGTTTTTT. This gives the protein CASSSPGESDEKLFF.

J is TRBJ2-1 and V is TRBV7-2, with 9 bases identical to TRBD1. CDR1 and CDR2 from the germline V gene are SGHTA and FQGNSA. The CDR3 is 14 amino acids. J gave up 7 bases and V 1 base, and 2 bases lay outside the gene matches. The CDR3 sequence is CASSLVGTGNEQFF. In nucleotides, the CDR3 is TGTGCCAGCAGCTTAGTTGGGACAGGGAATGAGCAGTTCTTC.

There are a few counts of this clonotype. The rearrangement links TRBV7-6 to TRBJ2-3; 11 positions match TRBD2. There are 16 residues in the CDR3. V lost 5 bases, J lost 4 bases, and 8 bases stayed unmatched. Germline CDR1 SGHVS, CDR2 FNYEAQ. The CDR3 loop reads CASSRTSGGPADTQYF. DNA of the CDR3: TGTGCCAGCAGCCGAACTAGCGGGGGTCCCGCAGATACGCAGTATTTT.

This clonotype was recorded at least ten times. The chain uses TRBV12-3 or TRBV12-4 and TRBJ2-7, with 9 positions matching TRBD1. V dropped 8 bases and J dropped 0; count of bases not matched to a gene: 8. The CDR3 extends over 15 amino acids. As DNA, the CDR3 is TGTGCCAGCTCCCGACCGGGACAGGGCTCCTACGAGCAGTACTTC. This encodes CASSRPGQGSYEQYF.

In the case of this clonotype: At one of its ends the junction is not consistent with the germline gene, which may arise from a read error. V usage is TRBV10-3 and J usage is TRBJ1-5, with D possibly matching TRBD1 (5 bases). The CDR3 has 16 amino acids. Germline-derived CDR1 and CDR2 are ENHRY and SYGVKD. CDR3 sequence (DNA): TGTGCCATCGGTGAGAGGCAGGGAGTCGGCAATCAGCCCCAGCATTTT. Translation: CAIGERQGVGNQPQHF.

This clonotype was detected many times. The chain employs TRBV7-9 and TRBJ1-2; 7 bases are shared with TRBD1. The CDR3 totals 15 residues. V shed 4 bases, J shed 1 base, and the junction held 6 bases outside the gene matches. Germline CDR1 and CDR2: SEHNR and FQNEAQ (reference sequence). CDR3 coding DNA: TGTGCCAGCAGCTCTGGGACAGCAAGTAACTATGGCTACACCTTC. It is translated as CASSSGTASNYGYTF.

There are a few counts of this clonotype. The rearrangement joins TRBV20-1 to TRBJ2-5, with 7 bases fitting TRBD1. Trimming removed 5 bases from V and 0 bases from J; junction bases left unmatched: 9. The CDR3 sequence is 15 residues long. CDR1 and CDR2 (germline): DFQATT, SNEGSKA (reference sequence). The CDR3 bases are TGCAGTGCTGAGGGGGCAGGCCATTACCAAGAGACCCAGTACTTC. Its protein is CSAEGAGHYQETQYF.

Concerning this clonotype: The junction departs from the called germline gene at one end, perhaps through a read error. This chain joins TRBV27 and TRBJ1-4, with 9 bases fitting TRBD1. Germline lookup yields CDR1 MNHEY and CDR2 SMNVEV (reference sequence). The CDR3 contains 14 residues. DNA of the CDR3: TGTGCCGGCAGTCGGGGACAGGGTAACGAAGGACTGTTTTTT. Translation: CAGSRGQGNEGLFF. Drawing the rest from reference TRBV27 and TRBJ1-4, the complete variable domain is EAQVTQNPRYLITVTGKKLTVTCSQNMNHEYMSWYRQDPGLGLRQIYYSMNVEVTDKGDVPEGYKVSRKEKRNFPLILESPSPNQTSLYFCAGSRGQGNEGLFFGSGTQLSVL.

The chain carries TRBV4-3 and TRBJ1-1; D unclear. Germline-derived CDR1 and CDR2 are LGHNA and YSLEER. This CDR3 contains 15 residues. V was shortened by 4 bases and J by 3 bases, with 15 bases between the two germline ends. The CDR3 spells CASSRTDDRDTEAFF. For the CDR3, the DNA is TGCGCCAGCAGCCGAACCGATGATCGGGACACTGAAGCTTTCTTT.